This T cell receptor beta chain is from a study of blood T cell repertoires in COVID-19. Study context: Material from acute and convalescent COVID-19 was sourced from the United States, Italy and Spain. In each case, the material was cDNA or gDNA derived from T cells, B-cell-depleted T cells, or PBMCs.

As processed by the authors: Researchers report that nucleated cell counts were estimated from reference gene primer amplification. The repertoire was sequenced with immunoSEQ multiplex PCR; TCRdb's copy has only in-frame clones and lacks some. That table supplies the V and J calls and clone size; D and trimming were determined from the DNA. The sample carries 130,000 or so clones, about 77% recorded once. This CDR3 comprises 13 residues. V lost 7 bases and J lost 1, with 12 bases in between. Germline V gives CDR1 SQVTM, CDR2 ANQGSEA. This clonotype was obtained from a man older than 75 with acute or convalescent COVID-19. The chain links TRBV29-1 to TRBJ2-3; a weak D match, TRBD1 (6 bases). The material sequenced was peripheral blood. CDR3: CSAQQGRTDTQYF. In DNA, the CDR3 is TGCAGCGCTCAACAGGGTCGCACAGATACGCAGTATTTT.